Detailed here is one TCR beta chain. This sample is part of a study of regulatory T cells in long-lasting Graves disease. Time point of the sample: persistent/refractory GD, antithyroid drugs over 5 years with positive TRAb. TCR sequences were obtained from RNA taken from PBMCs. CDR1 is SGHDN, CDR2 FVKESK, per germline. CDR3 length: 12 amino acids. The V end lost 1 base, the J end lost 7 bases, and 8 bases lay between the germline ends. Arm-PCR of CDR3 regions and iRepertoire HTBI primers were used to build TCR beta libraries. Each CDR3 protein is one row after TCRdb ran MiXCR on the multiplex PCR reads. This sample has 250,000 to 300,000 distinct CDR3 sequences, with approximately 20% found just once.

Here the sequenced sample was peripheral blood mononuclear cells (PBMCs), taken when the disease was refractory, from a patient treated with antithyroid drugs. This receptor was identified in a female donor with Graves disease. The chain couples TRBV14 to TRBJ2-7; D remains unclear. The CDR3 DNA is TGTGCCAGCAGCCAAGGGCCGCCGGAGCAGTACTTC. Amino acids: CASSQGPPEQYF.